There are many counts of the clone carrying this T cell receptor (beta chain). The source of the sample is a study of neurological immune-mediated disorders. Noted time point: longitudinal time-point 2. A single record per CDR3 protein comes from TCRdb applying MiXCR to the 5' RACE reads. The repertoire includes some 87,000 distinct CDR3 sequences, around 13% of them detected once, and around 5% sits in the top ten. V was cut by 2 bases and J by 5 bases, with 10 bases left in between. Germline assignment: CDR1 SEHNR and CDR2 FQNEAQ (reference sequence). The CDR3 length is 14 residues. The chain combines TRBV7-9 with TRBJ1-5; D possibly corresponds to TRBD1 (5 bases). The TCR sequence derives from a female donor with HTLV-1-associated myelopathy (HAM/TSP). Sequencing was carried out using PBMCs. In DNA, the CDR3 is TGTGCCAGCAGCTTACAGGGCGGGGATCAGCCCCAGCATTTT. This codes for CASSLQGGDQPQHF.